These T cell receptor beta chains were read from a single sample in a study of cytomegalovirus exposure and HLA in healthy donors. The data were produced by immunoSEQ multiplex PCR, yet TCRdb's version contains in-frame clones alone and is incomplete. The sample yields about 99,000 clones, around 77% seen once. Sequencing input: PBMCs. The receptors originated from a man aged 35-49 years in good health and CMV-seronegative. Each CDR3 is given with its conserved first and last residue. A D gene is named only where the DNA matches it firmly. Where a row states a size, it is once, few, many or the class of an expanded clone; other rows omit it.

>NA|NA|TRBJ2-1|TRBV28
TGTGCCAGCAGTTTACTAGGAGGCGAGCAGTTCTTC
CASSLLGGEQFF
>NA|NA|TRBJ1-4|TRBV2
TGTGCCAGCAGTGGGACAGCAACTAATGAAAAACTGTTTTTT
CASSGTATNEKLFF
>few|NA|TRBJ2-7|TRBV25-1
TGTGCCAGCAGTGATACCGGGACAAGGGCAGCCTACGAGCAGTACTTC
CASSDTGTRAAYEQYF
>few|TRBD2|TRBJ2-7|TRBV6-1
TGTGCCAGCAGGGCATCAGCGGGGGCCTACGAGCAGTACTTC
CASRASAGAYEQYF
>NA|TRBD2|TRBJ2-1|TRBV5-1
TGCGCCAGCTTCGGGGGGGCGTCCTACAATGAGCAGTTCTTC
CASFGGASYNEQFF
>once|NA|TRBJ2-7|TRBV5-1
TGCGCCAGCAGCGTACAGGGTTACGAGCAGTACTTC
CASSVQGYEQYF
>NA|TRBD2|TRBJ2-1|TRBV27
TGTGCCAGCAGTTCACTAGCGGTAGATGAGCAGTTCTTC
CASSSLAVDEQFF
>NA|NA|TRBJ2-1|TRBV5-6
TGTGCCAGCAGCTTGGGGAGGGAGAGGCGTACAAGCTCCTACAATGAGCAGTTCTTC
CASSLGRERRTSSYNEQFF
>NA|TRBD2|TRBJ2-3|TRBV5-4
TGTGCCAGCAGCGAGAAACGGGGAGGGCCCTCGACAGATACGCAGTATTTT
CASSEKRGGPSTDTQYF
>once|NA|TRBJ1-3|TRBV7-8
TGTGCCAGCAGCACCAGCGCTGGAAACACCATATATTTT
CASSTSAGNTIYF
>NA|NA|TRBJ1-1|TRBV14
TGTGCCAGCAGCCAATCAGTTACCACTGAAGCTTTCTTT
CASSQSVTTEAFF
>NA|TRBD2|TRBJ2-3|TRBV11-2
TGTGCCAGCAGCTTACGGACTAGCGGGGGCACAGATACGCAGTATTTT
CASSLRTSGGTDTQYF
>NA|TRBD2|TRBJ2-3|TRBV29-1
TGCAGCGTTGAAGGCGGGAGTCCGACTGAGACAGATACGCAGTATTTT
CSVEGGSPTETDTQYF
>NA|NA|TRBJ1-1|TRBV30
TGTGCCTGGAGAACGGGGAACACTGAAGCTTTCTTT
CAWRTGNTEAFF
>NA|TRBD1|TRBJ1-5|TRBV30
TGTGCCTGGAGTACCGGGACAGGTACTCAGCCCCAGCATTTT
CAWSTGTGTQPQHF
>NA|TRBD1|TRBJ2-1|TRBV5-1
TGCGCCAGCAGCGAGTCCGGGACAGGGGTGGGTGAGCAGTTCTTC
CASSESGTGVGEQFF
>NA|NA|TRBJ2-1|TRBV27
TGTGCCAGCAGTCCACAGGGAGCACCTCACAATGAGCAGTTCTTC
CASSPQGAPHNEQFF
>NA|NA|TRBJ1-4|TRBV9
TGTGCCAGCAACAACGGGGGGCGGAATGAAAAACTGTTTTTT
CASNNGGRNEKLFF
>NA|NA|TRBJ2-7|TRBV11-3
TGTGCCAGCAGCTTAGGGGGGACTGGCGACGAGCAGTACTTC
CASSLGGTGDEQYF
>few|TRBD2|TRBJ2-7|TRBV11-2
TGTGCCAGCAGCCTCCGGACTAGCACCTACGAGCAGTACTTC
CASSLRTSTYEQYF
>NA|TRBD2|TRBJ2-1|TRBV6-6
TGTGCCAGCAGCCCCCTAGCGGGGGGGCGGAATGAGCAGTTCTTC
CASSPLAGGRNEQFF
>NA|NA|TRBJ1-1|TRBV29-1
TGCAGCGTTTTTGGACAGATAGGGACTGAAGCTTTCTTT
CSVFGQIGTEAFF
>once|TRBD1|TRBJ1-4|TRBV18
TGTGCCAGCTCACCAGCTACAGGGGGCGATGAAAAACTGTTTTTT
CASSPATGGDEKLFF
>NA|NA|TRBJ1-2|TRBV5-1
TGCGCCAGCAGCTTGGAGAACCCAGGGCCCTATGGCTACACCTTC
CASSLENPGPYGYTF
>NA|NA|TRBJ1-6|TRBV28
TGTGCCAGCAGTCCCGGGATCCAACTTAATTCACCCCTCCACTTT
CASSPGIQLNSPLHF
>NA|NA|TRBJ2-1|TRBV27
TGTGCCAGCAGTTTTACAGGGTCCAATGAGCAGTTCTTC
CASSFTGSNEQFF
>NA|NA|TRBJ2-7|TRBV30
TGTGCCTGGAAGGGGGGGGCCTACGAGCAGTACTTC
CAWKGGAYEQYF
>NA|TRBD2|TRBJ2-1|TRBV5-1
TGCGCCAGCAGCCGCGGGTCTAGCGGCAATGAGCAGTTCTTC
CASSRGSSGNEQFF
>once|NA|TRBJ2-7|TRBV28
TGTGCCAGCAGTCCCCCCGCGACTGGCTACGAGCAGTACTTC
CASSPPATGYEQYF
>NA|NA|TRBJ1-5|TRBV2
TGTGCCAGCAGTGTTTCAGGGCGCAATCAGCCCCAGCATTTT
CASSVSGRNQPQHF
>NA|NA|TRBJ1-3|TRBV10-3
TGTGCCATCAGTGAGTCGGGGATGGGACATAAAATAGCTGGAAACACCATATATTTT
CAISESGMGHKIAGNTIYF
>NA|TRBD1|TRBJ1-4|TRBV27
TGTGCCAGCAAGCGCAGGGGGACTTATAATGAAAAACTGTTTTTT
CASKRRGTYNEKLFF
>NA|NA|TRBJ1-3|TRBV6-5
TGTGCCAGCAGTCGATCTAACTCTGGAAACACCATATATTTT
CASSRSNSGNTIYF
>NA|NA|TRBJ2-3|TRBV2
TGTGCCAGCAGCCCTCCGAGGGGGGGGCAAACAGATACGCAGTATTTT
CASSPPRGGQTDTQYF
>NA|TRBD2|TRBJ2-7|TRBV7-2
TGTGCCAGCAGCCCCGGGACTAGCGGGGGCCCCTCCTACGAGCAGTACTTC
CASSPGTSGGPSYEQYF
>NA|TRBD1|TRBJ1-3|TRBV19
TGTGCCAGTACAATCCCCGGGACAGACTCTGGAAACACCATATATTTT
CASTIPGTDSGNTIYF
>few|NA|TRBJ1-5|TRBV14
TGTGCCAGCAGCCATGACGGGGGCAATCAGCCCCAGCATTTT
CASSHDGGNQPQHF
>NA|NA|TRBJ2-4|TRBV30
TGTGCCTGGAGTGTACTCCTGAACATTCAGTACTTC
CAWSVLLNIQYF
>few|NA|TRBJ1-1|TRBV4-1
TGCGCCAGCAGCCCCATCCTCCAGGGGAACACTGAAGCTTTCTTT
CASSPILQGNTEAFF
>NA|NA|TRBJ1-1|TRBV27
TGTGCCAGCAGTCCGGTTAGGCAGGGTGGGATGAACACTGAAGCTTTCTTT
CASSPVRQGGMNTEAFF
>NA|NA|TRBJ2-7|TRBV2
TGTGCCAGCAGTGACACTACCTACGAGCAGTACTTC
CASSDTTYEQYF
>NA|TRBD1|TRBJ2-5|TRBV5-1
TGCGCCAGCAGCTTGGGGGACAGGGGTGACCAGACCCAGTACTTC
CASSLGDRGDQTQYF
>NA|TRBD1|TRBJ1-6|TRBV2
TGTGCCAGCAGGAGGGGGCAGAATTCACCCCTCCACTTT
CASRRGQNSPLHF